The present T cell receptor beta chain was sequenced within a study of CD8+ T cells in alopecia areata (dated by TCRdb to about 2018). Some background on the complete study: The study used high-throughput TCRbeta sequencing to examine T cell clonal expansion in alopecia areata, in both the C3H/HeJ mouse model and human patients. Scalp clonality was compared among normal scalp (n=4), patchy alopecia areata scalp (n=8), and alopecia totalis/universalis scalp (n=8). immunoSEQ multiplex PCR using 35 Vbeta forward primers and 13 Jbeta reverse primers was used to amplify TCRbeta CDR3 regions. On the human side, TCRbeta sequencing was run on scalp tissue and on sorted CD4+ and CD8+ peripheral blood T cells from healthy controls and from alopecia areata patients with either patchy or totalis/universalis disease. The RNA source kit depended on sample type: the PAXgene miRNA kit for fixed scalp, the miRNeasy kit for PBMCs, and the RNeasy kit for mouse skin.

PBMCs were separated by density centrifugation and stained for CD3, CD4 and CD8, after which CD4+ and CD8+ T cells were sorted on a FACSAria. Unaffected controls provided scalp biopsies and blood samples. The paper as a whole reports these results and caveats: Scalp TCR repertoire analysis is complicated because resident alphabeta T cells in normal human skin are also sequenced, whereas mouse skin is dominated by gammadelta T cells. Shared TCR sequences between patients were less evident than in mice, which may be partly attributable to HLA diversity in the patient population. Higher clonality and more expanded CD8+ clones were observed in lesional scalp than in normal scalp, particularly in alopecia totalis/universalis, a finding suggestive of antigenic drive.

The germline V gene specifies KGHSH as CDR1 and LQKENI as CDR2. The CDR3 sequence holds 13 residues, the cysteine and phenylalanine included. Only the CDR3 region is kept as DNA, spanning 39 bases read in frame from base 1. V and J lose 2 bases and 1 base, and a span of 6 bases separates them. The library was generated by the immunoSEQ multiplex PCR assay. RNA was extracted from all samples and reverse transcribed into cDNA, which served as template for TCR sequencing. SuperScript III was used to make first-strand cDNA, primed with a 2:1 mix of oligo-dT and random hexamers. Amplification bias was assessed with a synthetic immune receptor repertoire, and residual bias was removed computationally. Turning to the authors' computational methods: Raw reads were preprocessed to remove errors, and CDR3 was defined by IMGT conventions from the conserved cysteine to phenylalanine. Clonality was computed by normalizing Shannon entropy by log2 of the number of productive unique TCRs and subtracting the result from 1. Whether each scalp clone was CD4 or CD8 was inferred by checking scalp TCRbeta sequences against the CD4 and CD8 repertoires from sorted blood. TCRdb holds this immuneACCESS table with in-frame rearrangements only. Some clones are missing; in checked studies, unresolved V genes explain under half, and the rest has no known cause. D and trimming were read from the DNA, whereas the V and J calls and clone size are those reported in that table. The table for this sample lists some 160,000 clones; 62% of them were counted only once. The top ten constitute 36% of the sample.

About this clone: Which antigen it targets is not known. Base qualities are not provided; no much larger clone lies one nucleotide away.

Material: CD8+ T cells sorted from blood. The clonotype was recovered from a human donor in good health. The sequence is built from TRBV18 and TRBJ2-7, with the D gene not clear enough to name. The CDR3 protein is CASSPSTSYEQYF. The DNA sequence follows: TGTGCCAGCTCACCATCTACATCCTACGAGCAGTACTTC.